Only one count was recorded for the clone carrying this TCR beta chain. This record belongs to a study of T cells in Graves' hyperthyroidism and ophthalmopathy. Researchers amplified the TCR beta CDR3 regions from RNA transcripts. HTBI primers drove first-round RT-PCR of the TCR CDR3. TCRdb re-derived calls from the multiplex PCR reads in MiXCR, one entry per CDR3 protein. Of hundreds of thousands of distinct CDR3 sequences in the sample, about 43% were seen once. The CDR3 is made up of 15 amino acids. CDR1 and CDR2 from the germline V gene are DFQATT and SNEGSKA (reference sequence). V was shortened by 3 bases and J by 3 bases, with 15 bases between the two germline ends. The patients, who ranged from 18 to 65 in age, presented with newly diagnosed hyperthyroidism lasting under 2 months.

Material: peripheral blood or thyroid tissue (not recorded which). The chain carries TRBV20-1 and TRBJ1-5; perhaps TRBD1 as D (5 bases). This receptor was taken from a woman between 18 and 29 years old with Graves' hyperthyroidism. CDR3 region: CSASYDSLYNQPQHF. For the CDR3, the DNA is TGCAGTGCTAGTTATGACAGCTTATACAATCAGCCCCAGCATTTT.